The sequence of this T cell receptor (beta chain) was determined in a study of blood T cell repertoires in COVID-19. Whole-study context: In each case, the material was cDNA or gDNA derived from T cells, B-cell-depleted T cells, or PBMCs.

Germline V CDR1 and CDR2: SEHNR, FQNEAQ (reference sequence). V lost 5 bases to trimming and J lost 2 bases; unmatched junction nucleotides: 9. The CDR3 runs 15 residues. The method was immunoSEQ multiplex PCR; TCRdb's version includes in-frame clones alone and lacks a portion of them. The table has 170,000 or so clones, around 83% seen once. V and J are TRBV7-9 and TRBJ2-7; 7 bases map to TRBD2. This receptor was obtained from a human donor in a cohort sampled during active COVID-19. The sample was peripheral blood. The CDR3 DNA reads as TGTGCCAGCAGCCCGGGGGGACCGGAGACCTACGAGCAGTACTTC. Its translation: CASSPGGPETYEQYF.